This T cell receptor beta chain was captured by sequencing in a study of blood T cell repertoires in COVID-19. Whole-study context: Sites in the United States, Italy and Spain provided acute and convalescent COVID-19 samples. Sample material is recorded as cDNA or gDNA derived from T cells, B-cell-depleted T cells, or PBMCs.

The CDR3 loop spans 13 amino acids. Trimming cost V 10 bases and J 5 bases; bases outside gene matches: 7. Germline V gene sequence: CDR1 KGHDR, CDR2 SFDVKD. Per the authors' pipeline: Amplification of reference gene primers was used by the study to estimate nucleated cell counts. TCRdb's copy holds only in-frame clones and misses some; the assay was immunoSEQ multiplex PCR. D and trimming come from the DNA, and the V and J calls and clone size come from that table. The data contain approximately 150,000 clones, approximately 86% of them seen just once; the ten biggest clones take up around a sixth. Enrollees, about 18 to 95 years old, lived in about two dozen US areas.

The receptor comes from a man aged 60 to 69 who had recovered from COVID-19. The sequencing sample was made of PBMCs or T cells enriched from blood (not recorded which). The chain has TRBV24-1 and TRBJ2-3; 8 bases agree with TRBD2. CDR3 DNA: TGTGCCACTCGGGGGGGCTGGGGAGATACGCAGTATTTT. Translation gives CATRGGWGDTQYF.